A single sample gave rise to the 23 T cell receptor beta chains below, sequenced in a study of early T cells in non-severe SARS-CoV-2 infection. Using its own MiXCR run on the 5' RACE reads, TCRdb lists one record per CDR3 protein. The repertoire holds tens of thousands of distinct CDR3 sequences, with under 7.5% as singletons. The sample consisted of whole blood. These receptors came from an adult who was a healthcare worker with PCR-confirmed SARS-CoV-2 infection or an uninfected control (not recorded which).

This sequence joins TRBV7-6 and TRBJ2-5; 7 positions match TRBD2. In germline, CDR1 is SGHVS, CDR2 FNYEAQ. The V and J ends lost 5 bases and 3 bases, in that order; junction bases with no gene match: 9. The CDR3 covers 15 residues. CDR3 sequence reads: CASSLLGGVEETQYF. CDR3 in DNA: TGTGCCAGCAGCCTCCTGGGGGGGGTAGAAGAGACCCAGTACTTC.

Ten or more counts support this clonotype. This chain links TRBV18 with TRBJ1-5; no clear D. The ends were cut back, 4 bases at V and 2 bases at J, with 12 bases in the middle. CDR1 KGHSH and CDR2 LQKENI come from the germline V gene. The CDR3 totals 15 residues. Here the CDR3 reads CASSHKSSGNQPQHF. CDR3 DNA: TGTGCCAGCTCACACAAGTCTTCAGGCAATCAGCCCCAGCATTTT.

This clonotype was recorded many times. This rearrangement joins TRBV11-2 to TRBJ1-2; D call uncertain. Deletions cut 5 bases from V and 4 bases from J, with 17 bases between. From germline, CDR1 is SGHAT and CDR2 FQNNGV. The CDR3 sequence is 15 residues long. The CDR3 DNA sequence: TGTGCCAGCAGCCCTGGCCCGGGCGTCGGCTATGGCTACACCTTC. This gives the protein CASSPGPGVGYGYTF.

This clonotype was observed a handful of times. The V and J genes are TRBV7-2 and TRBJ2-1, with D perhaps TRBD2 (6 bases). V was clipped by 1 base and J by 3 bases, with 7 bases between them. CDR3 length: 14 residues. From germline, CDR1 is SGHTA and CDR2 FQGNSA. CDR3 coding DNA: TGTGCCAGCAGCTTAGTCGGGGGCTACAATGAGCAGTTCTTC. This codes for CASSLVGGYNEQFF.

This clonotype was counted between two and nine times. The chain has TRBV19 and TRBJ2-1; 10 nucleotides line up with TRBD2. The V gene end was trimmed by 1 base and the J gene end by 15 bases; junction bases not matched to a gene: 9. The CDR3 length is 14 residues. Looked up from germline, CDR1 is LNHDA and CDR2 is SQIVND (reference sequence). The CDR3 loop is CASSIGEAGGPPFF. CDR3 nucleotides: TGTGCCAGTAGTATAGGTGAAGCGGGGGGGCCACCGTTCTTC.

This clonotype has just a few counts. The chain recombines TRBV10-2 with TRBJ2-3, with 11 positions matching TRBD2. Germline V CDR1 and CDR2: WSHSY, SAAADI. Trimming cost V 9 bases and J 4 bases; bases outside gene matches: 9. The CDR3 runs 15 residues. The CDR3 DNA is TGCGCCAGTAAGCCTAGCGGGGGGTCAGCAGATACGCAGTATTTT. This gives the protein CASKPSGGSADTQYF.

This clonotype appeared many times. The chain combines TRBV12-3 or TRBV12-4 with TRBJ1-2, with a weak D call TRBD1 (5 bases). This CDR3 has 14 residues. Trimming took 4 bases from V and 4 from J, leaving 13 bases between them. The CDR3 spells CASSWDLRSYGYTF. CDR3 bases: TGTGCCAGCAGTTGGGACCTTAGAAGCTATGGCTACACCTTC.

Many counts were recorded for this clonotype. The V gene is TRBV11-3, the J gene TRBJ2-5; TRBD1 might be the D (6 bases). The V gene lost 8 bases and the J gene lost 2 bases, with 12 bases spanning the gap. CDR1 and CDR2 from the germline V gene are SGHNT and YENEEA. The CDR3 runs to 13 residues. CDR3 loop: CASGGYKQETQYF. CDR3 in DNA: TGTGCCAGCGGGGGCTACAAACAAGAGACCCAGTACTTC. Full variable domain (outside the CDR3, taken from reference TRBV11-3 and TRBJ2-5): EAGVVQSPRYKIIEKKQPVAFWCNPISGHNTLYWYLQNLGQGPELLIRYENEEAVDDSQLPKDRFSAERLKGVDSTLKIQPAELGDSAVYLCASGGYKQETQYFGPGTRLLVL.

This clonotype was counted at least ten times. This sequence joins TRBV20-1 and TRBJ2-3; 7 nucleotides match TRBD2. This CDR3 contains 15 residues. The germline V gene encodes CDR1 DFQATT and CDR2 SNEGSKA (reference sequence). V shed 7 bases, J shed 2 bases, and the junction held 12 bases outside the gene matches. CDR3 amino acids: CSVRESGGITDTQYF. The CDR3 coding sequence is TGCAGTGTCAGAGAGTCCGGGGGGATCACAGATACGCAGTATTTT.

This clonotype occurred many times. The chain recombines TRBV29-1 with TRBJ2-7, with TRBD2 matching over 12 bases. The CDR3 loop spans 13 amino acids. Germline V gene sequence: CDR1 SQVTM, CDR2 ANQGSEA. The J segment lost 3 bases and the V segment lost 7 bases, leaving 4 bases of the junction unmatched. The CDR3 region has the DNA TGCAGCGCCGCGACTAGCGGGGGCTACGAGCAGTACTTC. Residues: CSAATSGGYEQYF.

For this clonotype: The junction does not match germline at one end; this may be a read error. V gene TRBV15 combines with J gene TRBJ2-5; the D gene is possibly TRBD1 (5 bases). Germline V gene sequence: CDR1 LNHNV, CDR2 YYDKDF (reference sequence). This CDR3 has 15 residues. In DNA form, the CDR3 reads TGTGTCACCAGCCGAGAGTCCCAGGGCCAAGAGACCCAGTACTTC. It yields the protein CVTSRESQGQETQYF.

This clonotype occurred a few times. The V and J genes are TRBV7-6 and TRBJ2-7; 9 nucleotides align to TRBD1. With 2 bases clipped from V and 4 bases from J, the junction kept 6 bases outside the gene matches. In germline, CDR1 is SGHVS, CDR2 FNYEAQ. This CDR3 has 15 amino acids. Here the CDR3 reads CASSLTGQGIYEQYF. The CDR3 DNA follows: TGTGCCAGCAGCTTAACCGGACAGGGGATTTACGAGCAGTACTTC. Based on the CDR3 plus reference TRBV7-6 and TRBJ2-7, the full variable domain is GAGVSQSPRYKVTKRGQDVALRCDPISGHVSLYWYRQALGQGPEFLTYFNYEAQQDKSGLPNDRFSAERPEGSISTLTIQRTEQRDSAMYRCASSLTGQGIYEQYFGPGTRLTVT.

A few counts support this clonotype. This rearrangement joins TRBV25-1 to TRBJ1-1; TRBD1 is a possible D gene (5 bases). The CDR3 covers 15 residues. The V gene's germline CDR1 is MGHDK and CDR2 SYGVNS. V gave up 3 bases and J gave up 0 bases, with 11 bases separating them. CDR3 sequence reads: CASSDSGYMNTEAFF. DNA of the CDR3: TGTGCCAGCAGTGATTCAGGGTATATGAACACTGAAGCTTTCTTT.

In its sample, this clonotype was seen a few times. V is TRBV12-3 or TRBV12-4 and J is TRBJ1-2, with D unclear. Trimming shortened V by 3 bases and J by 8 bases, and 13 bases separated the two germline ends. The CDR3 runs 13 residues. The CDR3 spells CASSFPAMSGYTF. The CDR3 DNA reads TGTGCCAGCAGTTTTCCCGCGATGTCGGGCTACACCTTC.

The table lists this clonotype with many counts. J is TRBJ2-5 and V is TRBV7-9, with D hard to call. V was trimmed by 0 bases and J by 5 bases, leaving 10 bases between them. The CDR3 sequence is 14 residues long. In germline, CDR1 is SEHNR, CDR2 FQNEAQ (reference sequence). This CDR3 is CASSLALFGETQYF. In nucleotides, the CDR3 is TGTGCCAGCAGCTTAGCCTTGTTCGGCGAGACCCAGTACTTC.

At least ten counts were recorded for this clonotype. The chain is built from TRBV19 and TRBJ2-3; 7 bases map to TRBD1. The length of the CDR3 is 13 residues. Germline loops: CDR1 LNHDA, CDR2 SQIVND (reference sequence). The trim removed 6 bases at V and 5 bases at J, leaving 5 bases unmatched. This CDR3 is CASRQGQQDTQYF. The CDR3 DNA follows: TGTGCCAGTAGACAGGGACAGCAAGATACGCAGTATTTT.

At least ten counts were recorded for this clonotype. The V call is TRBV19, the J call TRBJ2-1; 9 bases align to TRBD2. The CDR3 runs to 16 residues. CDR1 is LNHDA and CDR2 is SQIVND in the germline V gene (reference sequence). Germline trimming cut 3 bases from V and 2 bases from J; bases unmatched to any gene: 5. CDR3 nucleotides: TGTGCCAGTAGTATGGGGCAGCGGGGGGCCTACAATGAGCAGTTCTTC. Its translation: CASSMGQRGAYNEQFF. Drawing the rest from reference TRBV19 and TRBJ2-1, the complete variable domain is DGGITQSPKYLFRKEGQNVTLSCEQNLNHDAMYWYRQDPGQGLRLIYYSQIVNDFQKGDIAEGYSVSREKKESFPLTVTSAQKNPTAFYLCASSMGQRGAYNEQFFGPGTRLTVL.

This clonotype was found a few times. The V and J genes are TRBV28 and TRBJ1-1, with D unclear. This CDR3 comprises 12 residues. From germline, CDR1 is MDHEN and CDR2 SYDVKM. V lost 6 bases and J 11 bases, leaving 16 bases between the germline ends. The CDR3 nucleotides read TGTGCCAGCAGCCGCTCTCATACATCGGCTTTCTTT. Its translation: CASSRSHTSAFF. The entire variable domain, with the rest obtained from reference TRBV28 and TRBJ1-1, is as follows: DVKVTQSSRYLVKRTGEKVFLECVQDMDHENMFWYRQDPGLGLRLIYFSYDVKMKEKGDIPEGYSVSREKKERFSLILESASTNQTSMYLCASSRSHTSAFFGQGTRLTVV.

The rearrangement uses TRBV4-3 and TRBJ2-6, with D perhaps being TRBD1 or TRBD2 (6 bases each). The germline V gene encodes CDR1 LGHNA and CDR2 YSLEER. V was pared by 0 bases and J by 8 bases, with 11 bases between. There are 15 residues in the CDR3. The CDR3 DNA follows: TGCGCCAGCAGCCAAGATGATGGGGGGCCCAACGTCCTGACTTTC. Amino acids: CASSQDDGGPNVLTF.

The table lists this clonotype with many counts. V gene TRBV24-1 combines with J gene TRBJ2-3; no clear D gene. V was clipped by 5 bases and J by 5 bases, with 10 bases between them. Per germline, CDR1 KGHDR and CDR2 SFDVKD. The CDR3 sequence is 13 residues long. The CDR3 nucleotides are TGTGCCACCAGTGGAGACATGGTAGATACGCAGTATTTT. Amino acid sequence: CATSGDMVDTQYF.

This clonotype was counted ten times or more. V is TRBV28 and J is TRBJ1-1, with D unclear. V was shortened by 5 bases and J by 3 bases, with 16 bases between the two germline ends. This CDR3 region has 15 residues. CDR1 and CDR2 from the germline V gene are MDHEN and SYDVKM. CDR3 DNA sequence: TGTGCCAGCAGTCCCCGGACTGGGATGTACACTGAAGCTTTCTTT. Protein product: CASSPRTGMYTEAFF.

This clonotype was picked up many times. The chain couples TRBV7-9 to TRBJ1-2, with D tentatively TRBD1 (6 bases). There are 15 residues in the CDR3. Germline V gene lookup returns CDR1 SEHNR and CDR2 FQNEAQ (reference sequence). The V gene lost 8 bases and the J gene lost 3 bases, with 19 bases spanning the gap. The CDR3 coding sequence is TGTGCCAGCGCCCGACTTAGGGGGGCTGACTATGGCTACACCTTC. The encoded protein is CASARLRGADYGYTF. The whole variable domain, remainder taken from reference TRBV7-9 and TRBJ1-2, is DTGVSQNPRHKITKRGQNVTFRCDPISEHNRLYWYRQTLGQGPEFLTYFQNEAQLEKSRLLSDRFSAERPKGSFSTLEIQRTEQGDSAMYLCASARLRGADYGYTFGSGTRLTVV.

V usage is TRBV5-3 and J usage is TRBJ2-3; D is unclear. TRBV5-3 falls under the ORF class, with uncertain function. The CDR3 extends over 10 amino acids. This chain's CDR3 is CATLPDTQYF. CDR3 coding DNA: TGTGCGACCCTTCCAGATACGCAGTATTTT.